This passage covers 6 T cell receptor beta chains from one sample sequenced in a study of T-cell memory formation after mild COVID-19. TCRdb ran MiXCR on the 5' RACE reads and lists one entry per CDR3 protein. The table records 180,000 or so distinct CDR3 sequences, around a tenth of them present only once. The sample consisted of PBMCs or a T cell subset sorted from them (not recorded which). The receptor source for this set is a man aged 18 to 29 who had mild COVID-19 (a few samples of this study predate the infection). Cell type and time point are not known.

V gene TRBV28 combines with J gene TRBJ2-7; D not resolved. Per germline, CDR1 MDHEN and CDR2 SYDVKM. V lost 6 bases to trimming and J lost 2 bases, with 17 bases between them. The CDR3 covers 15 residues. CDR3 in amino acids: CASRGAGYTTYEQYF. CDR3 DNA sequence: TGTGCCAGCAGGGGCGCCGGTTATACTACCTACGAGCAGTACTTC.

A few counts support this clonotype. This sequence joins TRBV7-2 and TRBJ1-5; D gene ambiguous. This CDR3 region has 15 residues. Germline loops: CDR1 SGHTA, CDR2 FQGNSA. Trimming cost V 8 bases and J 1 base, with 15 bases left between them. CDR3 protein: CASGLRLTSNQPQHF. The CDR3 DNA reads as TGTGCCAGCGGCCTAAGGTTGACGAGCAATCAGCCCCAGCATTTT.

This clonotype was seen only a few times. The chain employs TRBV20-1 and TRBJ2-1, with D tentatively TRBD2 (5 bases). In germline, CDR1 is DFQATT, CDR2 SNEGSKA (reference sequence). V was pared by 1 base and J by 1 base, with 11 bases between. CDR3 length: 15 residues. The CDR3 spells CSARAEGRSYNEQFF. CDR3 DNA: TGCAGTGCTAGAGCCGAGGGAAGGTCCTACAATGAGCAGTTCTTC.

V is TRBV3-1 and J is TRBJ1-4, with 11 bases aligning to TRBD1. Unmatched junction bases numbered 5, after V lost 1 base and J lost 7 bases. The germline gives CDR1 LGHDT, CDR2 YNNKEL (reference sequence). The CDR3 sequence is 16 residues long. DNA of the CDR3: TGTGCCAGCAGCCAAGCATCGGGACAGGGGGGTGAAAAACTGTTTTTT. It encodes CASSQASGQGGEKLFF.

This clonotype was seen only a few times. The J gene is TRBJ2-1, the V gene TRBV25-1, with 7 nucleotides matching TRBD1. This CDR3 is 15 amino acids long. V was pared by 3 bases and J by 4 bases, with 6 bases of the junction left unmatched. Germline CDR1 reads MGHDK; CDR2 reads SYGVNS. CDR3 nucleotides: TGTGCCAGCAGTGATTCCGGGACAGCATACAATGAGCAGTTCTTC. Protein sequence: CASSDSGTAYNEQFF.

The V gene is TRBV28, the J gene TRBJ2-1; unclear D gene. Trimming stripped 5 bases from V and 9 bases from J, with 17 bases between. This CDR3 has 14 amino acids. Germline CDR1 MDHEN, CDR2 SYDVKM. The CDR3 DNA reads TGTGCCAGCAGTCCCCTGGGGATAGAAGGTGAGCAGTTCTTC. Translating it yields CASSPLGIEGEQFF.